These T cell receptor beta chains were read from a single sample in a study of T cells in localized non-small cell lung cancer. Repertoires were generated with immunoSEQ multiplex PCR, while TCRdb's copy carries only in-frame clones and drops some. This table has about 2,900 clones, around 35% appearing once. The material was normal lung tissue next to the tumor, obtained before any cancer treatment. These receptors came from a male donor at least 60 years old with stage I squamous cell lung carcinoma. Both conserved end residues are part of each CDR3. The D gene is left open where the match is weak. Clone size is stated in some rows and not others, as once, few, many or a class when expanded.

J gene | D gene | clone size | V gene | CDR3 DNA | CDR3 protein
TRBJ1-5 | - | once | TRBV19 | TGTGCCAGTAGAGGCGAGTGGGGCAATCAGCCCCAGCATTTT | CASRGEWGNQPQHF
TRBJ2-3 | - | - | TRBV30 | TGTGCCTGGAGTGAGGGCAGCTTCACAGATACGCAGTATTTT | CAWSEGSFTDTQYF
TRBJ1-2 | - | few | TRBV6-7 | TGTGCCAGCAGTGTAGCAGGGGACTATGGCTACACCTTC | CASSVAGDYGYTF
TRBJ1-5 | - | medium-sized | TRBV7-2 | TGTGCCAGCGGACTCAGGGGCAATCAGCCCCAGCATTTT | CASGLRGNQPQHF
TRBJ1-6 | - | medium-sized | TRBV7-1 | TGTGCCAGCAGCTTAGAGGGTAATTCACCCCTCCACTTT | CASSLEGNSPLHF
TRBJ1-3 | - | - | TRBV6-8 | TGTGCCAGCAGTCCAGGGGACACGATCACCATATATTTT | CASSPGDTITIYF
TRBJ1-2 | - | few | TRBV6-8 | TGTGCCAGCAGTTGGGGTGGTCGCGGCATGGGCTACACCTTC | CASSWGGRGMGYTF
TRBJ1-1 | - | once | TRBV29-1 | TGCAGCGTTGGTCAGGGAGGGACTGAAGCTTTCTTT | CSVGQGGTEAFF
TRBJ1-3 | - | - | TRBV11-3 | TGTGCCAGCAGCTTAGGTCGGGGGGCTGGAAACACCATATATTTT | CASSLGRGAGNTIYF
TRBJ1-1 | TRBD1 | - | TRBV5-1 | TGCGCCAGCAGCTCGGTACCTAGTGACAGGGCTGAAGCTTTCTTT | CASSSVPSDRAEAFF
TRBJ2-2 | TRBD1 | - | TRBV6-8 | TGTGCCAGCAGTTCGGGACAGGGGGTCACCGGGGAGCTGTTTTTT | CASSSGQGVTGELFF
TRBJ2-5 | TRBD1 | few | TRBV9 | TGTGCCAGCAGTGTCGGGACAGGGGGCGAAGAGACCCAGTACTTC | CASSVGTGGEETQYF
TRBJ1-6 | - | medium-sized | TRBV6-8 | TGTGCCAGCAGGAGAGATGGCAGCTCCTATAATTCACCCCTCCACTTT | CASRRDGSSYNSPLHF
TRBJ2-7 | - | - | TRBV19 | TGTGCCAGTAGCCTTGAACATCAGGGGTCCTACGAGCAGTACTTC | CASSLEHQGSYEQYF
TRBJ2-5 | - | - | TRBV18 | TGTGCCAGCTCACCAGGCAGGGCTGAGACCCAGTACTTC | CASSPGRAETQYF
TRBJ2-7 | TRBD1 | - | TRBV14 | TGTGCCAGCAGCCGACTTAAAGGGACAGGACTATCCTACGAGCAGTACTTC | CASSRLKGTGLSYEQYF
TRBJ1-1 | - | - | TRBV28 | TGTGCCACCCAACCGGGACAAAGGTTTGAAGCTTTCTTT | CATQPGQRFEAFF
TRBJ1-6 | - | - | TRBV14 | TGTGCCAGCAGCCTTAGAGAGGATTCACCCCTCCACTTT | CASSLREDSPLHF
TRBJ2-5 | TRBD2 | few | TRBV11-3 | TGTGCCAGCAGTCTCGGACTAGCCCAAGAGACCCAGTACTTC | CASSLGLAQETQYF
TRBJ2-7 | - | - | TRBV6-9 | TGTGCCAGCAGTTCCTTCCTAGAGCAGTACTTC | CASSSFLEQYF
TRBJ1-1 | TRBD1 | few | TRBV11-3 | TGTGCCAGCAGCCAAGGGGACAGCGGGAGGACTGAAGCTTTCTTT | CASSQGDSGRTEAFF
TRBJ2-7 | TRBD2 | - | TRBV10-2 | TGCGCCAGCCATCTAGCGGGGTCAGGTGACGAGCAGTACTTC | CASHLAGSGDEQYF
TRBJ2-5 | - | - | TRBV5-1 | TGCGCCAGCAGCTTGAACCCAGCCAGCCAAGAGACCCAGTACTTC | CASSLNPASQETQYF
TRBJ2-7 | TRBD1 | few | TRBV9 | TGTGCCAGCAGCGTGCACAGGACAGGGAGCTACGAGCAGTACTTC | CASSVHRTGSYEQYF
TRBJ1-2 | - | - | TRBV10-3 | TGTGCCATCAGTGAGAGGGGTCAGGAGGGCTATGGCTACACCTTC | CAISERGQEGYGYTF
TRBJ2-1 | - | - | TRBV6-8 | TGTGCCAGCAGTTATTCTGGACGTTCCAATGAGCAGTTCTTC | CASSYSGRSNEQFF
TRBJ1-2 | - | few | TRBV10-3 | TGTGCCACTTCTGGGGAGACACCCCAAGGGCGCGGCTACACCTTC | CATSGETPQGRGYTF
TRBJ1-1 | - | - | TRBV6-8 | TGTGCCAGCAGTTACTCGAGCACTGAAGCTTTCTTT | CASSYSSTEAFF
TRBJ2-1 | - | - | TRBV29-1 | TGCAGCGTACGGTGGGAGGTAGACAATGAGCAGTTCTTC | CSVRWEVDNEQFF
TRBJ2-1 | - | - | TRBV11-3 | TGTGCCAGCAGCTCGCCGACTAACCGTAATGAGCAGTTCTTC | CASSSPTNRNEQFF
TRBJ2-3 | TRBD2 | medium-sized | TRBV9 | TGTGCCAGCAGCGTAGAAAGAGGCGGGGGGGCCGGCACAGATACGCAGTATTTT | CASSVERGGGAGTDTQYF
TRBJ2-3 | TRBD1 | - | TRBV7-1 | TGTGCCAGCAGCCAGACAGGGGCGGGGAATACGCAGTATTTT | CASSQTGAGNTQYF
TRBJ2-7 | TRBD1 | few | TRBV5-1 | TGCGCCAGCAGCTTGGTCGGGACAGGGGAAAACGAGCAGTACTTC | CASSLVGTGENEQYF
TRBJ2-3 | TRBD1 | medium-sized | TRBV11-3 | TGTGCCAGCAGCTCTCAGGGGGCAATCACTGCAGATACGCAGTATTTT | CASSSQGAITADTQYF
TRBJ2-5 | - | - | TRBV19 | TGTGCCAGTAGTATAAGGGGGTGGCAAGAGACCCAGTACTTC | CASSIRGWQETQYF
TRBJ2-5 | - | - | TRBV10-1 | TGCGCCAGCAGTGGTGGTCCGCAAGAGACCCAGTACTTC | CASSGGPQETQYF